These 9 T cell receptor beta chains were all obtained from the same sample, sequenced in a study of blood T cell repertoires in COVID-19. The repertoire was sequenced with immunoSEQ multiplex PCR; TCRdb's copy has only in-frame clones and lacks some. The sample lists about 440,000 clones, about 89% seen once, with 4% to 5.5% in the top ten. Sequencing was done on a sample of peripheral blood. Source of these receptors: a woman between 25 and 40 years old with acute or convalescent COVID-19.

The gene calls are TRBV19 and TRBJ2-2, with 12 positions matching TRBD2. The germline gives CDR1 LNHDA, CDR2 SQIVND (reference sequence). The CDR3 has 16 residues. The V segment lost 4 bases and the J segment 4 bases; nucleotides outside the gene matches: 4. For the CDR3, the DNA is TGTGCCAGTAGTACACTAGCGGGGGGTCGCACCGGGGAGCTGTTTTTT. Encoded protein: CASSTLAGGRTGELFF.

This clone has more than one count but fewer than ten. Written as DNA, the CDR3 is TGTGCCAGCAGACTGACGGGACTAGCGCCCGAGCAGTACTTC. It translates to CASRLTGLAPEQYF. V is TRBV7-9 and J is TRBJ2-7; 10 nucleotides align to TRBD2. CDR3 size: 14 residues. The germline CDR1 and CDR2 sequences are SEHNR and FQNEAQ (reference sequence). V lost 6 bases and J lost 6; bases outside the gene matches: 8. The full variable domain, rest sourced from reference TRBV7-9 and TRBJ2-7, is DTGVSQNPRHKITKRGQNVTFRCDPISEHNRLYWYRQTLGQGPEFLTYFQNEAQLEKSRLLSDRFSAERPKGSFSTLEIQRTEQGDSAMYLCASRLTGLAPEQYFGPGTRLTVT.

The rearrangement links TRBV11-2 to TRBJ2-1, with 7 bases fitting TRBD2. The CDR3 has 16 residues. V was clipped by 6 bases and J by 1 base; unmatched bases: 9. The germline V gene encodes CDR1 SGHAT and CDR2 FQNNGV. CDR3 DNA: TGTGCCAGCAGGCGGCCCGGGACTACTTCCTACAATGAGCAGTTCTTC. It yields the protein CASRRPGTTSYNEQFF.

The rearrangement joins TRBV19 to TRBJ1-1; 10 bases line up with TRBD1. Germline CDR1 LNHDA, CDR2 SQIVND (reference sequence). The CDR3 totals 13 residues. J lost 3 bases, V lost 6 bases, and 1 base had no gene match. DNA for the CDR3: TGTGCCAGTAGAGGGACAGGGGACACTGAAGCTTTCTTT. Translating gives CASRGTGDTEAFF.

In this sample, this clone turned up a few times. V is TRBV25-1 and J is TRBJ1-5; D possibly corresponds to TRBD1 (6 bases). This CDR3 contains 15 residues. Germline values: CDR1 MGHDK, CDR2 SYGVNS. V was shortened by 2 bases and J by 6 bases, with 14 bases between the two germline ends. Written as DNA, the CDR3 is TGTGCCAGCAGTGAAGGGTCAGGGGTTGGTCAGCCCCAGCATTTT. This sequence encodes CASSEGSGVGQPQHF.

The J gene is TRBJ1-1, the V gene TRBV19; tentatively, D is TRBD1 (5 bases). This CDR3 has 19 amino acids. Trimming stripped 7 bases from V and 1 base from J, with 28 bases between. Per germline, CDR1 LNHDA and CDR2 SQIVND (reference sequence). The chain's CDR3 is CASNRRGSQVGLANTEAFF. As DNA, the CDR3 is TGTGCCAGTAATAGAAGGGGCAGTCAAGTGGGTCTGGCGAACACTGAAGCTTTCTTT.

The gene calls are TRBV2 and TRBJ2-2; D is uncertain. In germline, CDR1 is SNHLY, CDR2 FYNNEI. The CDR3 consists of 13 residues. V was clipped by 8 bases and J by 5 bases, with 12 bases between them. CDR3 nucleotides: TGTGCCAGCGAAGAGACGCGGACCGGGGAGCTGTTTTTT. Its translation is CASEETRTGELFF.

J is TRBJ1-5 and V is TRBV5-1; no clear D. The CDR3 is made up of 13 amino acids. Germline V CDR1 and CDR2: SGHRS, YFSETQ. With 3 bases removed from V and 3 bases from J, the gap between germline ends came to 7 bases. The CDR3 here is CASSWTVNQPQHF. The CDR3, as DNA: TGCGCCAGCAGCTGGACTGTCAATCAGCCCCAGCATTTT.

The J gene is TRBJ2-1, the V gene TRBV7-2; perhaps TRBD2 as D (7 bases). The germline CDR1 and CDR2 sequences are SGHTA and FQGNSA. Trimming took off 5 bases at V and 0 bases at J, with 11 bases between the two ends. The CDR3 covers 15 residues. As DNA, the CDR3 is TGTGCCAGCAGCCGGGGGGCCGGCTCCTACAATGAGCAGTTCTTC. The encoded protein is CASSRGAGSYNEQFF.